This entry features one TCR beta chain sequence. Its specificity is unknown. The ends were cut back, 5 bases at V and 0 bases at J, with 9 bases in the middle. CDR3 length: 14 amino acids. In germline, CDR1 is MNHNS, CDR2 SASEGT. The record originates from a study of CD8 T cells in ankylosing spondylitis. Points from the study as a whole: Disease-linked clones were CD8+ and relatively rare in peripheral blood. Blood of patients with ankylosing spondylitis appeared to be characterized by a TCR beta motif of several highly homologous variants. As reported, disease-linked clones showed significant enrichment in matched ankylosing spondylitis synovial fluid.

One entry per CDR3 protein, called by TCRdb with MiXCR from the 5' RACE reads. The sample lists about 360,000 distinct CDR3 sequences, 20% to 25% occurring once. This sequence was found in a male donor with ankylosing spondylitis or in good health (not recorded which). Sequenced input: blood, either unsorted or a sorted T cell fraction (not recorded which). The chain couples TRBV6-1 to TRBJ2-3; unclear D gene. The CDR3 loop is CASSPPLSTDTQYF. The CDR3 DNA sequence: TGTGCCAGCAGTCCCCCGCTAAGCACAGATACGCAGTATTTT.